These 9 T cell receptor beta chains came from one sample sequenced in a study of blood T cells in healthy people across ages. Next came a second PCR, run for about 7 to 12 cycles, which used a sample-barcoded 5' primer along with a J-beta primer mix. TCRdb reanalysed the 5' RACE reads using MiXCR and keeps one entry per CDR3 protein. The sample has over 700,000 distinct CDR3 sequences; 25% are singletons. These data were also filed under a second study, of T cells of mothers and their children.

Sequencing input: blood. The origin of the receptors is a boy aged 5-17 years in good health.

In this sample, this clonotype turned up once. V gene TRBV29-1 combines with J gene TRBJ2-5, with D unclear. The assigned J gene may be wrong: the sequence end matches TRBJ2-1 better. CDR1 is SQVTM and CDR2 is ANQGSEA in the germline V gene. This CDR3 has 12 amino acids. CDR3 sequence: CSVVYISNEQFF. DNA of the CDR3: TGCAGCGTTGTTTACATATCAAATGAGCAGTTCTTC.

CDR3 bases: TGTGCCAGCAGTGACTCCACAGAGAATGAGCAGTTCTTC. Encoded protein: CASSDSTENEQFF. This rearrangement joins TRBV6-4 to TRBJ2-7; unclear D gene. Gene TRBJ2-1 matches the end of the DNA better, so the J call may be wrong. Germline V gene lookup returns CDR1 MRHNA and CDR2 SNTAGT. This CDR3 comprises 13 residues.

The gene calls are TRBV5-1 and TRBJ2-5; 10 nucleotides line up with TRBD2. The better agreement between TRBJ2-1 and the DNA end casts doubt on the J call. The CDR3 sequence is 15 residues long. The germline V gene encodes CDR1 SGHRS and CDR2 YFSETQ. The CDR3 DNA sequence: TGCGCCAGCAGCGGCGGGACTAGCGTACCCAATGAGCAGTTCTTC. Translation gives CASSGGTSVPNEQFF.

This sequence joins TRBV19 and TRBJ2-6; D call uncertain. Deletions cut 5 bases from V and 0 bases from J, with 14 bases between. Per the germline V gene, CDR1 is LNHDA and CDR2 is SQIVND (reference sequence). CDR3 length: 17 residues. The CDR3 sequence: CASSRRYGHSGANVLTF. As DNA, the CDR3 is TGTGCCAGTAGTCGACGTTATGGCCACTCTGGGGCCAACGTCCTGACTTTC.

The CDR3 DNA reads TGCAGCGTACTCACAGGGTGGGAGGAGACCCAGTACTTC. Amino acids: CSVLTGWEETQYF. The chain is built from TRBV29-1 and TRBJ2-5, with D maybe TRBD1 (6 bases). V lost 6 bases, J lost 5 bases, and 16 bases lay in between. The CDR3 has 13 amino acids. Germline CDR1 reads SQVTM; CDR2 reads ANQGSEA.

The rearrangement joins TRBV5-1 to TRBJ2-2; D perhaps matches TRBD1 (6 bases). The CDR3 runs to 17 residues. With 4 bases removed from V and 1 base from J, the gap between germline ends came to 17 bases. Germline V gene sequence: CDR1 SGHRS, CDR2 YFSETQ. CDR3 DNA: TGCGCCAGCAGCCCACCTGTTTCGGGACAGAACACCGGGGAGCTGTTTTTT. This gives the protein CASSPPVSGQNTGELFF.

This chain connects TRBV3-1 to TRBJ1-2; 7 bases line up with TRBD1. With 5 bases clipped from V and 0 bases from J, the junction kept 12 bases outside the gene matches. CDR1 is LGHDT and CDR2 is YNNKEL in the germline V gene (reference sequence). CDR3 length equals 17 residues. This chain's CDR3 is CASSGGEGQSANYGYTF. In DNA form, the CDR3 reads TGTGCCAGCAGCGGGGGGGAGGGACAGTCAGCTAACTATGGCTACACCTTC.

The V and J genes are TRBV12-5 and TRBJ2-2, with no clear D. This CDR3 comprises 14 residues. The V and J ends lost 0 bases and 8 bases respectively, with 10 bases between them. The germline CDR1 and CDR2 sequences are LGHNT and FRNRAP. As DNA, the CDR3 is TGTGCTAGTGGTTTGGTGCTCGAGGTGGGGGAGCTGTTTTTT. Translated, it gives CASGLVLEVGELFF.

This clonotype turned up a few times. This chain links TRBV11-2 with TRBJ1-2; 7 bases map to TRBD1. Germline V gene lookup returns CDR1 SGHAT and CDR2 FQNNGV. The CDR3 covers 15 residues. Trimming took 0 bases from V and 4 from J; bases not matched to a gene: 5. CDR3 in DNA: TGTGCCAGCAGCTTAGATCTGAGGGGGCCCTATGGCTACACCTTC. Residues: CASSLDLRGPYGYTF.